This is a list of T cell receptor beta chains from one sample in a study of response to subunit inactivated influenza vaccine. Each CDR3 protein is one row after TCRdb ran MiXCR on the RT-PCR reads. The sample includes around 580,000 distinct CDR3 sequences, about an eighth seen only once; the top ten take 10% to 13%. Sample: PBMCs from blood, taken on the day of vaccination. These receptors came from a man aged 50-60 years who received an inactivated influenza vaccine. CDR3s include the opening cysteine and the closing phenylalanine or tryptophan. D genes are given only for firm matches. The size entry is marked missing in some rows and otherwise reads once, few, many or a size class.

TRBV6-5	TRBJ1-5	few	.	CASSYHSGEPQHF	TGTGCCAGCAGTTATCACAGCGGTGAGCCCCAGCATTTT
TRBV29-1	TRBJ2-3	few	TRBD1	CSVGVGQGTDTQYF	TGCAGCGTTGGTGTCGGACAGGGCACAGATACGCAGTATTTT
TRBV10-3	TRBJ2-2	few	TRBD2	CAISRGASGISNGELFF	TGTGCCATCAGCCGAGGGGCTAGCGGGATCTCCAACGGGGAGCTGTTTTTT
TRBV7-8	TRBJ2-1	.	TRBD1	CAISTVRYRGYNEQFF	TGTGCCATTTCCACAGTCCGGTACAGGGGTTACAATGAGCAGTTCTTC
TRBV4-2	TRBJ2-7	few	.	CASSPGAAQTYEQYF	TGTGCCAGCAGCCCAGGCGCGGCACAGACCTACGAGCAGTACTTC
TRBV27	TRBJ2-1	few	.	CASSRSSRGEQFF	TGTGCCAGCAGTCGATCGAGTCGGGGTGAGCAGTTCTTC
TRBV10-3	TRBJ2-3	.	.	CAIGGAKSPDTQYF	TGTGCCATCGGAGGGGCAAAATCCCCAGATACGCAGTATTTT
TRBV28	TRBJ2-7	few	.	CASSLLLSANSYEQYF	TGTGCCAGCAGTTTACTACTCAGCGCAAACTCTTACGAGCAGTACTTC
TRBV9	TRBJ2-3	few	.	CASSEDPQRGTDTQYF	TGTGCCAGTTCGGAGGACCCTCAGCGGGGCACAGATACGCAGTATTTT
TRBV28	TRBJ2-1	.	TRBD1	CASSSYRGLGEQFF	TGTGCCAGCAGTTCTTACAGGGGGCTCGGTGAGCAGTTCTTC
TRBV4-3	TRBJ2-7	few	TRBD2	CASSQEAGGANYEQYF	TGCGCCAGCAGCCAAGAGGCGGGGGGGGCGAACTACGAGCAGTACTTC
TRBV24-1	TRBJ2-7	.	.	CATSDTSSDEQYF	TGTGCCACCAGTGATACCAGCTCCGACGAGCAGTACTTC
TRBV4-3	TRBJ2-5	.	.	CASSQNRRSGETQYF	TGCGCCAGCAGCCAAAACAGGCGATCGGGAGAGACCCAGTACTTC
TRBV7-2	TRBJ1-1	.	.	CASSLYSVQEAFF	TGTGCCAGCAGCTTATATTCGGTACAGGAAGCTTTCTTT
TRBV20-1	TRBJ1-2	few	TRBD1	CSIRTGDYGYTF	TGCAGTATACGGACAGGGGACTATGGCTACACCTTC
TRBV7-2	TRBJ2-7	few	TRBD2	CASSLGWSGSLGEQYF	TGTGCCAGCAGCTTAGGATGGAGCGGGAGTCTGGGCGAGCAGTACTTC
TRBV25-1	TRBJ1-4	few	.	CASSERGSWEKLFF	TGTGCCAGCAGTGAACGAGGGTCCTGGGAAAAACTGTTTTTT